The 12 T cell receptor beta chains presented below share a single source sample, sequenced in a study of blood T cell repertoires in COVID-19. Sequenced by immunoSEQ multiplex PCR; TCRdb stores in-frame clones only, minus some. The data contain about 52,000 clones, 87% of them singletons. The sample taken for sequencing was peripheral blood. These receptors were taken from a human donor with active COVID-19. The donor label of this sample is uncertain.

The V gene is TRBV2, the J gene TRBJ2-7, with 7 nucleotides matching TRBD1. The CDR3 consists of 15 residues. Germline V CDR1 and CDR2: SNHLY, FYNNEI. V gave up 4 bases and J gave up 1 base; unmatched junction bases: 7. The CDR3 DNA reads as TGTGCCAGCAGTGGTGAGGCAGGGGGATCCTACGAGCAGTACTTC. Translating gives CASSGEAGGSYEQYF.

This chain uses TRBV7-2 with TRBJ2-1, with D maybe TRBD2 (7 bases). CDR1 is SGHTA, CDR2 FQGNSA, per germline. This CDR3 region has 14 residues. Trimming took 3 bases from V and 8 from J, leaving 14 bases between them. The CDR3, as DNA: TGTGCCAGCAGCTTGGGGGGGCGTCCGGATGAGCAGTTCTTC. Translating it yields CASSLGGRPDEQFF.

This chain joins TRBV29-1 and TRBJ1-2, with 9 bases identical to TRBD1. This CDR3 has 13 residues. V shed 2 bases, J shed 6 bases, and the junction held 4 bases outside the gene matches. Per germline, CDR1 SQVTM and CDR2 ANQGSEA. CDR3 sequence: CSVETGGLDGYTF. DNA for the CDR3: TGCAGCGTTGAAACAGGGGGCTTGGATGGCTACACCTTC.

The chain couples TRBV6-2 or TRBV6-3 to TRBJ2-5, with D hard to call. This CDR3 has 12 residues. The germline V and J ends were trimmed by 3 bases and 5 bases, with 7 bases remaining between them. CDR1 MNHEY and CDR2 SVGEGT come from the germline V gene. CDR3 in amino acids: CASSYRWETQYF. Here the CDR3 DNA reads TGTGCCAGCAGTTATAGATGGGAGACCCAGTACTTC.

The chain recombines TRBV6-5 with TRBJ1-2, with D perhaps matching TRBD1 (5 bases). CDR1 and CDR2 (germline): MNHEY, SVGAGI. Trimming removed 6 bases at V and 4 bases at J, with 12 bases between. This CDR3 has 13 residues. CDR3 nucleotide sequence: TGTGCCAGCAGGCCGACAGATGTCTATGGCTACACCTTC. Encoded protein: CASRPTDVYGYTF.

Written as DNA, the CDR3 is TGTGCCAGCAGTCCCGGGCGACTAGCGGGAGGAATCACAGATACGCAGTATTTT. Translating gives CASSPGRLAGGITDTQYF. This sequence joins TRBV6-6 and TRBJ2-3; 13 nucleotides match TRBD2. J gave up 2 bases and V 5 bases, and 10 bases lay outside the gene matches. CDR3 length: 18 amino acids. Germline V CDR1 and CDR2: MNHNY, SVGAGI (reference sequence).

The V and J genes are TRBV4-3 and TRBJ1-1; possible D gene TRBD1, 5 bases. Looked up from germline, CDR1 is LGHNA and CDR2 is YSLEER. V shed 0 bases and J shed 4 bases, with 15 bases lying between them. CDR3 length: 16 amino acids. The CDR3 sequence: CASSQDRIRRGTEAFF. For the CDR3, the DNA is TGCGCCAGCAGCCAAGATCGTATCCGAAGGGGCACTGAAGCTTTCTTT.

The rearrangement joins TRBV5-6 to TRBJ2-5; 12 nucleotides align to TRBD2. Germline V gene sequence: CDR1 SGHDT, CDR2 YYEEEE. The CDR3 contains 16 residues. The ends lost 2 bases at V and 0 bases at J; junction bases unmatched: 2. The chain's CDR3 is CASSFLAGGYQETQYF. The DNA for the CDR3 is TGTGCCAGCAGCTTTCTAGCGGGGGGGTACCAAGAGACCCAGTACTTC.

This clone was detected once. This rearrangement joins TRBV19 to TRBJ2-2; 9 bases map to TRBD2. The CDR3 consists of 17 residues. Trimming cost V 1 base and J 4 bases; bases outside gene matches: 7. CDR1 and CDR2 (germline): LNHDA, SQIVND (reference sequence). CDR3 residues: CASSIVGLAGRTGELFF. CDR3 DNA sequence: TGTGCCAGTAGTATAGTGGGGCTAGCGGGGCGCACCGGGGAGCTGTTTTTT.

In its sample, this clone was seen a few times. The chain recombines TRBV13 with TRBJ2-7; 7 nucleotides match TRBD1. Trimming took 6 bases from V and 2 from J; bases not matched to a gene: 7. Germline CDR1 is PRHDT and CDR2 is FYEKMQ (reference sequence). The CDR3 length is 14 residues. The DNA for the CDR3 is TGTGCCAGCAGGAAACAGGGGAGTACCTACGAGCAGTACTTC. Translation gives CASRKQGSTYEQYF.

In DNA, the CDR3 is TGTGCCAGCAGCCCTGCAGCGGGGGGACACCAAGAGACCCAGTACTTC. Its translation is CASSPAAGGHQETQYF. The chain combines TRBV7-9 with TRBJ2-5; 9 positions match TRBD2. V dropped 5 bases and J dropped 0; count of bases not matched to a gene: 7. Germline lookup yields CDR1 SEHNR and CDR2 FQNEAQ (reference sequence). This CDR3 spans 16 amino acids.

The CDR3, as DNA: TGTGCCAGCAGGGAGCGGGCCGGGGAGCTGTTTTTT. Translating it yields CASRERAGELFF. The V call is TRBV7-9, the J call TRBJ2-2; D perhaps matches TRBD2 (6 bases). The V and J ends lost 6 bases and 6 bases respectively, with 8 bases between them. There are 12 residues in the CDR3. Germline V gives CDR1 SEHNR, CDR2 FQNEAQ (reference sequence).